This passage covers 24 T cell receptor beta chains from one sample sequenced in a study of T-cell memory formation after mild COVID-19. TCRdb passed the 5' RACE reads through MiXCR, listing each CDR3 protein once. The sample consists of around 47,000 distinct CDR3 sequences, 8% to 10% of them appearing once. Sequencing was performed on PBMCs or a T cell subset sorted from them (not recorded which). These receptors were collected from an adult woman who had mild COVID-19 (a few samples of this study predate the infection). Cell type and time point are not known.

This clonotype is medium-sized in the sample. The chain links TRBV11-2 to TRBJ2-5; the D is unclear. Germline V gene sequence: CDR1 SGHAT, CDR2 FQNNGV. Trimming removed 3 bases at V and 5 bases at J, with 4 bases between. The CDR3 extends over 11 amino acids. The CDR3 is CASSLSETQYF. Written as DNA, the CDR3 is TGTGCCAGCAGCTTGTCGGAGACCCAGTACTTC.

This clonotype has just a few counts. The chain combines TRBV29-1 with TRBJ1-2; D unresolved. Trimming stripped 1 base from V and 8 bases from J, with 11 bases between. Germline CDR1 reads SQVTM; CDR2 reads ANQGSEA. The CDR3 extends over 12 amino acids. In DNA, the CDR3 is TGCAGCGTTGAAGTGGACGTCGGGGGCTACACCTTC. Amino acids: CSVEVDVGGYTF.

The chain combines TRBV25-1 with TRBJ1-5; D is unresolved. The CDR3 spans 14 residues. CDR1 MGHDK and CDR2 SYGVNS come from the germline V gene. V was cut by 2 bases and J by 9 bases, with 14 bases left in between. The CDR3 sequence: CASSELESAAPQHF. DNA of the CDR3: TGTGCCAGCAGTGAACTGGAATCGGCCGCGCCCCAGCATTTT. Supplemented by reference TRBV25-1 and TRBJ1-5, the full variable domain reads EADIYQTPRYLVIGTGKKITLECSQTMGHDKMYWYQQDPGMELHLIHYSYGVNSTEKGDLSSESTVSRIRTEHFPLTLESARPSHTSQYLCASSELESAAPQHFGDGTRLSIL.

This clonotype came up a few times. The V call is TRBV4-1, the J call TRBJ2-2, with 13 bases aligning to TRBD2. This CDR3 is built from 15 residues. The germline V gene encodes CDR1 MGHRA and CDR2 YSYEKL. V gave up 1 base and J gave up 7 bases; unmatched junction bases: 0. For the CDR3, the DNA is TGCGCCAGCAGCCAAGGACTAGCGGGGGGCGGGGAGCTGTTTTTT. Translation: CASSQGLAGGGELFF.

At least ten counts were recorded for this clonotype. V is TRBV12-3 or TRBV12-4 and J is TRBJ2-3, with 9 bases lining up with TRBD2. Losses at the gene ends were 5 bases for V and 2 bases for J; bases not matched to a gene: 8. CDR3 length equals 16 residues. As DNA, the CDR3 is TGTGCCAGCAGTCTGGGACTAGCTAGTACCACAGATACGCAGTATTTT. Residues: CASSLGLASTTDTQYF.

The chain joins TRBV12-3 or TRBV12-4 to TRBJ1-2, with 8 bases matching TRBD1. Unmatched junction bases numbered 9, after V lost 5 bases and J lost 4 bases. The CDR3 is 15 residues long. CDR3 nucleotides: TGTGCCAGCAGTCGCGGACAGGGTAGTCTCTATGGCTACACCTTC. It is translated as CASSRGQGSLYGYTF.

The V call is TRBV7-2, the J call TRBJ2-3; no firm D call. Trimming took off 4 bases at V and 1 base at J, with 9 bases between the two ends. The CDR3 consists of 14 residues. CDR1 and CDR2 from the germline V gene are SGHTA and FQGNSA. The CDR3 here is CASSSRARTDTQYF. DNA for the CDR3: TGTGCCAGCAGCTCCCGGGCCCGCACAGATACGCAGTATTTT.

The chain's CDR3 is CSALRYEAFF. The CDR3 region has the DNA TGCAGTGCTCTGAGGTATGAAGCTTTCTTT. The rearrangement links TRBV20-1 to TRBJ1-1; no firm D call. This CDR3 is 10 amino acids long. The V and J ends lost 5 bases and 7 bases respectively, with 8 bases between them. The germline gives CDR1 DFQATT, CDR2 SNEGSKA (reference sequence).

The chain recombines TRBV20-1 with TRBJ1-1; D is undetermined. This CDR3 contains 16 residues. CDR1 is DFQATT and CDR2 is SNEGSKA in the germline V gene (reference sequence). The germline V and J ends were trimmed by 0 bases and 3 bases, with 17 bases remaining between them. The DNA for the CDR3 is TGCAGTGCTAGAGATCGGTACCGGGCTGGAGACACTGAAGCTTTCTTT. Its protein is CSARDRYRAGDTEAFF.

The chain is built from TRBV20-1 and TRBJ2-3, with 8 bases identical to TRBD2. The length of the CDR3 is 14 residues. The V gene end was trimmed by 3 bases and the J gene end by 1 base; junction bases not matched to a gene: 3. The V gene's germline CDR1 is DFQATT and CDR2 SNEGSKA (reference sequence). DNA for the CDR3: TGCAGTGCTAGCGCGACTAGCGGCACAGATACGCAGTATTTT. Protein sequence: CSASATSGTDTQYF.

This clonotype was seen more than once but under ten times. The chain couples TRBV20-1 to TRBJ2-3; 8 nucleotides match TRBD2. The CDR3 contains 14 residues. Germline V lookup: CDR1 DFQATT, CDR2 SNEGSKA (reference sequence). V shed 4 bases and J 3 bases; nucleotides not matched to a gene: 6. CDR3 bases: TGCAGTGCTAACCCGGGGGGGCCAACAGATACGCAGTATTTT. This encodes CSANPGGPTDTQYF.

The gene calls are TRBV7-9 and TRBJ2-7, with D uncertain. The CDR3 has 14 residues. Germline assignment: CDR1 SEHNR and CDR2 FQNEAQ (reference sequence). V was pared by 5 bases and J by 3 bases, with 14 bases between. This CDR3 is CASSTTDGHYEQYF. The CDR3 nucleotides are TGTGCCAGCAGCACGACCGACGGCCACTACGAGCAGTACTTC.

This clonotype has more than one count but fewer than ten. The J gene is TRBJ2-1, the V gene TRBV21-1. TRBV21-1 is listed as a pseudogene. The CDR3 has 14 amino acids. In DNA, the CDR3 is TGTGCCACCCAGGTGTGGGGGCCCGACAATGAGCAGTTCTTC. It yields the protein CATQVWGPDNEQFF.

The CDR3 reads CASSKGQGAVNTEAFF. CDR3 DNA sequence: TGTGCCAGCAGTAAAGGACAGGGCGCGGTGAACACTGAAGCTTTCTTT. This chain joins TRBV6-5 and TRBJ1-1; 8 nucleotides agree with TRBD1. Trimming at V came to 5 bases and at J to 0 bases, leaving 8 bases not matched to a gene. From germline, CDR1 is MNHEY and CDR2 SVGAGI. The CDR3 is made up of 16 amino acids.

CDR3 bases: TGTGCCAGCAGCGTAGGTGGGCTTGATAACCAAGAGACCCAGTACTTC. It specifies CASSVGGLDNQETQYF. This chain links TRBV9 with TRBJ2-5; D uncertain. The V gene's germline CDR1 is SGDLS and CDR2 YYNGEE. CDR3 length: 16 residues. The V end lost 0 bases, the J end lost 0 bases, and 12 bases lay between the germline ends.

CDR3: CATSDFPAFYGYTF. The CDR3 bases are TGTGCCACCAGTGATTTCCCGGCATTCTATGGCTACACCTTC. The chain combines TRBV24-1 with TRBJ1-2; D uncertain. This CDR3 is 14 amino acids long. The V gene's germline CDR1 is KGHDR and CDR2 SFDVKD. The V end was cut by 1 base, the J end by 4 bases, with 9 bases between.

J is TRBJ1-1 and V is TRBV7-9, with D possibly being TRBD1 (6 bases). Per the germline V gene, CDR1 is SEHNR and CDR2 is FQNEAQ (reference sequence). This CDR3 region has 13 residues. V shed 2 bases and J shed 3 bases, with 7 bases lying between them. The CDR3 coding sequence is TGTGCCAGCAGCTTACGACAGGACACTGAAGCTTTCTTT. Residues: CASSLRQDTEAFF.

This clonotype was picked up a small number of times. The gene calls are TRBV5-1 and TRBJ2-5, with a weak D call TRBD2 (5 bases). The CDR3 consists of 14 residues. Trimming shortened V by 5 bases and J by 3 bases, and 14 bases separated the two germline ends. The germline gives CDR1 SGHRS, CDR2 YFSETQ. The CDR3 sequence is CASSLSSAKETQYF. In nucleotides, the CDR3 is TGCGCCAGCAGTCTTAGTAGCGCTAAAGAGACCCAGTACTTC.

The chain links TRBV20-1 to TRBJ1-1; D not certain. V lost 8 bases and J 0 bases, leaving 13 bases between the germline ends. CDR3 length: 13 amino acids. CDR1 is DFQATT, CDR2 SNEGSKA, per germline (reference sequence). The CDR3 loop reads CSPNLPLNTEAFF. DNA of the CDR3: TGCAGTCCAAACCTACCCTTGAACACTGAAGCTTTCTTT.

This clonotype was observed a handful of times. The chain couples TRBV14 to TRBJ1-6; D might be TRBD1 (5 bases). Trimming stripped 8 bases from V and 10 bases from J, with 15 bases between. The CDR3 covers 13 residues. Germline CDR1 reads SGHDN; CDR2 reads FVKESK. CDR3 sequence: CASADRAGSPLHF. The DNA of the CDR3 is TGTGCCAGCGCTGACAGAGCCGGATCACCCCTCCACTTT.

This clonotype appeared many times. J is TRBJ2-1 and V is TRBV29-1; D possibly corresponds to TRBD1 (6 bases). Trimming took 4 bases from V and 9 from J, leaving 10 bases between them. The CDR3 has 11 residues. Germline V gives CDR1 SQVTM, CDR2 ANQGSEA. CDR3: CSVGTAIEQFF. In nucleotides, the CDR3 is TGCAGCGTTGGGACAGCGATTGAGCAGTTCTTC.

This clonotype was recorded a few times. V gene TRBV4-2 combines with J gene TRBJ2-7; TRBD1 agrees at 8 bases. The CDR3 runs 15 residues. After removal of 0 bases from V and 2 bases from J, the junction contained 3 bases not matched to a gene. Per germline, CDR1 LGHNA and CDR2 YNFKEQ. CDR3: CASSQEARGPYEQYF. CDR3 sequence (DNA): TGTGCCAGCAGCCAAGAAGCCAGGGGGCCCTACGAGCAGTACTTC.

This clonotype was detected many times. The chain couples TRBV20-1 to TRBJ2-7, with D tentatively TRBD1 (6 bases). V was trimmed by 4 bases and J by 5 bases, leaving 18 bases between them. From germline, CDR1 is DFQATT and CDR2 SNEGSKA (reference sequence). This CDR3 has 14 residues. The CDR3 spells CSAITLGAANEQYF. DNA of the CDR3: TGCAGTGCTATCACCCTGGGGGCGGCCAACGAGCAGTACTTC.

There are many counts of this clonotype. The chain combines TRBV20-1 with TRBJ2-3, with TRBD2 matching 14 bases. The trim removed 1 base at V and 5 bases at J, leaving 5 bases unmatched. The germline V gene encodes CDR1 DFQATT and CDR2 SNEGSKA (reference sequence). The CDR3 is 16 amino acids. Written as DNA, the CDR3 is TGCAGTGCTAGAGGAGGGACTAGCGGGGGTGGAGATACGCAGTATTTT. As protein: CSARGGTSGGGDTQYF.